This record concerns one T cell receptor beta chain sequence. Its target is not known. These data come from a study of post-analysis software for immune sequencing data. Whole-study context: Patients had relapsing-remitting, secondary progressive or progressive-relapsing multiple sclerosis; some lacked subtype. Study conclusions and caveats: TRBV segments more frequent in patients than in controls numbered about five and included TRBV5-6, TRBV5-1 and TRBV20-1. Significantly lower normalized Chao1 diversity was seen in multiple sclerosis patients than in controls. Strong co-clustering by F measure was seen for same-batch samples.

TCR beta cDNA libraries included unique molecular identifiers. T cells numbering about 0.85 to 11 million yielded cDNA molecules that totaled roughly 500,000. In TCRdb, the PCR reads were re-called with MiXCR into one record per CDR3 protein. The data show hundreds of thousands of distinct CDR3 sequences, roughly 27% seen once. The CDR3 spans 18 residues. This chain uses TRBV21-1 with TRBJ2-5; no DNA check was done on the table's D call, TRBD2. TRBV21-1 is a listed pseudogene. The sequencing sample was made of blood. This TCR came from a girl aged 10-17 years with multiple sclerosis. CDR3 in DNA: TGTGCCAGCAGCAAAGAACTAGCGGGAGAGTGCCCCCGGGAGACCCAGTACTTC. Amino acid sequence: CASSKELAGECPRETQYF.